This T cell receptor (beta chain) emerged from a study of T cell changes during pregnancy in multiple sclerosis (dated by TCRdb to about 2019). In terms of the full investigation: Changes in the T cell repertoire over the course of pregnancy were examined in this study in women with multiple sclerosis.

The library was prepared using the immunoSEQ multiplex PCR assay. Held by TCRdb, this immuneACCESS table contains in-frame sequences only and omits some clones. Under half of the omission traces to an unresolved V gene where checked; the cause of the rest is unknown. The sample has approximately 80,000 clones on record, 94% of them singletons. Jointly, the top ten make up approximately 0.92% of the sample. Here V drops 2 bases and J drops 4 bases, and the junction holds 8 bases not matched to any gene. CDR1 and CDR2, looked up from the germline V gene, are SGDLS and YYNGEE. From the cysteine up to the phenylalanine, the CDR3 has a length of 16 residues. Just the 48-base CDR3 DNA is kept, in frame starting at base 1. A word on this clone: The antigen this receptor binds is unknown. No per-base quality is available; no much larger clone lies one base away.

The chain couples TRBV9 to TRBJ2-2; 7 of the junction bases match TRBD1. This sequence originates from a female donor in good health, enrolled as a control in a pregnancy study. Here the sequenced sample was peripheral blood, taken in the second trimester of pregnancy. CDR3 protein: CASSVFGQVSTGELFF. The DNA sequence follows: TGTGCCAGCAGCGTTTTTGGACAGGTCTCCACCGGGGAGCTGTTTTTT.